This T cell receptor (beta chain) emerged from a study of radiotherapy plus CTLA-4 blockade in lung cancer. Study at large: Disease control reached over 30%, with objective responses in roughly 17%.

Turning to this clone: Its target is unknown.

The protocol was immunoSEQ multiplex PCR, while the TCRdb copy is restricted to in-frame clones and leaves out a portion. The table has 30,000 to 40,000 clones, approximately 85% seen once. V was trimmed by 4 bases and J by 7 bases, leaving 16 bases between them. The CDR3 length is 14 residues. Germline loops: CDR1 MGHRA, CDR2 YSYEKL. Study-level points and caveats: In blood, TCR clones derived from the tumor expanded after radiotherapy plus ipilimumab. Alongside interferon-beta, early blood T cell clone dynamics were reportedly the best predictor of response.

Alongside CTLA-4 blockade with ipilimumab, patients with chemo-refractory metastatic non-small-cell lung cancer received focal radiation. This TCR was recovered from a human donor with non-small cell lung cancer who had stable disease on radiotherapy plus ipilimumab. Sample: peripheral blood, taken from a patient treated with radiotherapy plus ipilimumab. V gene TRBV4-1 combines with J gene TRBJ2-5; possible D gene TRBD1, 7 bases. The chain's CDR3 is CASSPPGGIGTQYF. In DNA form, the CDR3 reads TGCGCCAGCAGCCCCCCAGGGGGGATTGGGACCCAGTACTTC.